This note documents a single TCR beta chain sequence. Method: immunoSEQ multiplex PCR; TCRdb's copy keeps in-frame clones and lacks some. The table includes about 660,000 clones, roughly 86% detected once. The CDR3 has 14 residues. With 2 bases removed from V and 4 bases from J, the gap between germline ends came to 11 bases. Germline CDR1 is SGHVS and CDR2 is FNYEAQ. The data stem from a study of shared T cell receptors in the human thymus. The sample was also linked to a second study, of human thymus T cells. That publication notes: Donation was from healthy Finnish infants who were having corrective surgery that addressed congenital heart defects. Resections that were taken during corrective heart surgery supplied the thymus tissue. Gene usage for V and J segments appeared biased in thymic and blood repertoires. Unrelated individuals had highly overlapping thymic repertoires, as reported in related research.

This clonotype was sampled from a boy younger than two with a congenital heart defect. The material sequenced was thymocytes. The V call is TRBV7-6, the J call TRBJ1-1, with D possibly matching TRBD1 (5 bases). For the CDR3, the DNA is TGTGCCAGCAGCTTAAAACAGGTGGGCACTGAAGCTTTCTTT. It translates to CASSLKQVGTEAFF.